This T cell receptor beta chain originates from a study of T cell responses to AZD1222 COVID-19 vaccine. Broader study findings: The study reported that nearly half of spike-specific TCRs target unmutated variant regions. At baseline, just a handful of AZD1222 recipients tested seropositive. Most donors were white British and more were female, and clonal diversity was possibly underestimated. Repertoires were sampled only after the peak T cell response.

TCRdb's copy holds only in-frame clones and misses some; the assay was immunoSEQ multiplex PCR. The sample lists roughly 72,000 clones, around 85% occurring once. Notes on this clone: Its antigen is still unknown.

The germline CDR1 and CDR2 sequences are SGHTA and FQGNSA. The CDR3 is 15 residues long. V was clipped by 1 base and J by 2 bases, with 9 bases between them. V and J are TRBV7-2 and TRBJ1-5, with D maybe TRBD1 (5 bases). Sequences were derived from peripheral blood, sampled on day 0 of AZD1222 vaccination. This clonotype originated in an adult in good health. Here the CDR3 DNA reads TGTGCCAGCAGCTTAGAGGACACTCGCAATCAGCCCCAGCATTTT. It translates to CASSLEDTRNQPQHF. Complete variable domain (other parts from reference TRBV7-2 and TRBJ1-5): GAGVSQSPSNKVTEKGKDVELRCDPISGHTALYWYRQSLGQGLEFLIYFQGNSAPDKSGLPSDRFSAERTGGSVSTLTIQRTQQEDSAVYLCASSLEDTRNQPQHFGDGTRLSIL.